The source of this T cell receptor (beta chain) is a study of radiation and T cells in renal cell carcinoma. Overall study: Nephrectomy followed 15 Gy stereotactic body radiation by 4 weeks. Study-wide results and caveats: Without pretreatment biopsies, baseline tumor clonotype presence was undetermined. From baseline, blood top tumor clonotypes peaked at 2 weeks post-radiation.

As concerns this clone: The antigen is unknown.

The time point denotes: baseline pretreatment blood. Treatment indicated: 15 Gy SBRT to primary tumor, nephrectomy 4 weeks later. The tumor was a clear cell renal cell carcinoma. The V gene end was trimmed by 7 bases and the J gene end by 7 bases; junction bases not matched to a gene: 20. The germline gives CDR1 LNHDA, CDR2 SQIVND (reference sequence). The CDR3 has 18 residues. Assay: immunoSEQ multiplex PCR; the TCRdb copy retains only in-frame clones and omits some. There are approximately 140,000 clones in the sample; 88% occur only once, and 4.1% lies in the top ten. V and J are TRBV19 and TRBJ2-1, with 9 bases identical to TRBD2. The sequencing here drew on blood, taken from a patient whose treatment included radiotherapy and nephrectomy. This clonotype was sampled from a woman in her 70s with renal cell carcinoma. This chain's CDR3 is CASKRALAGSSSSNEQFF. In nucleotides, the CDR3 is TGTGCCAGTAAGCGCGCCCTAGCGGGATCTAGTAGTAGTAATGAGCAGTTCTTC.